Following are 13 T cell receptor beta chains from one sample sequenced in a study of shared clonotypes between healthy human individuals. The table came from immunoSEQ multiplex PCR; TCRdb's copy has only in-frame clones and leaves some out. Among just over 2,000,000 clones listed, roughly 94% were seen once. Sequencing input: naive CD4+ T cells sorted from blood. Subset meaning: CD45RA+ positively selected. The receptors originated from a man younger than 35 in good health.

The rearrangement joins TRBV7-9 to TRBJ2-7; D is unresolved. In germline, CDR1 is SEHNR, CDR2 FQNEAQ (reference sequence). The CDR3 is 12 amino acids. Trimming cost V 3 bases and J 6 bases, with 9 bases left between them. The CDR3 sequence is CASSFSAREQYF. CDR3 coding DNA: TGTGCCAGCAGCTTTTCCGCACGCGAGCAGTACTTC.

The V and J genes are TRBV10-3 and TRBJ1-4, with D possibly TRBD1 on 5 matching bases. Germline values: CDR1 ENHRY, CDR2 SYGVKD. The CDR3 runs to 16 residues. With 0 bases removed from V and 8 bases from J, the gap between germline ends came to 16 bases. The CDR3 coding sequence is TGTGCCATCAGTGAGTCGGGAGGGGTCTTAAGCGAAAAACTGTTTTTT. It translates to CAISESGGVLSEKLFF.

The V and J genes are TRBV5-1 and TRBJ2-5; 14 bases agree with TRBD2. V was pared by 1 base and J by 3 bases, with 8 bases of the junction left unmatched. The CDR3 totals 18 residues. In germline, CDR1 is SGHRS, CDR2 YFSETQ. The CDR3 region is CASSLLRLAGGKEETQYF. DNA of the CDR3: TGCGCCAGCAGCTTGTTGAGACTAGCGGGGGGGAAAGAAGAGACCCAGTACTTC.

V and J are TRBV10-3 and TRBJ2-3; TRBD2 matches 8 bases. Unmatched junction bases numbered 2, after V lost 2 bases and J lost 1 base. This CDR3 is 15 amino acids long. Per germline, CDR1 ENHRY and CDR2 SYGVKD. This chain's CDR3 is CAISETSGRTDTQYF. DNA of the CDR3: TGTGCCATCAGTGAGACTAGCGGCCGCACAGATACGCAGTATTTT.

The V and J genes are TRBV4-1 and TRBJ2-7, with unresolved D. V was clipped by 5 bases and J by 2 bases, with 13 bases between them. Germline-derived CDR1 and CDR2 are MGHRA and YSYEKL. The CDR3 is 14 amino acids. The CDR3 coding sequence is TGCGCCAGCAGCTTCTTGGACGGTGCCTACGAGCAGTACTTC. Protein product: CASSFLDGAYEQYF.

V is TRBV9 and J is TRBJ2-6; the match to TRBD2 covers 10 bases. In germline, CDR1 is SGDLS, CDR2 YYNGEE. The junction had 7 bases not matched to a gene; V was cut back by 3 bases and J by 1 base. CDR3 length: 18 residues. As DNA, the CDR3 is TGTGCCAGCAGCGGACTAGCGGGTCGGGCGTCTGGGGCCAACGTCCTGACTTTC. As protein: CASSGLAGRASGANVLTF.

The rearrangement joins TRBV5-5 to TRBJ2-7, with a tentative D call TRBD1 (6 bases). The ends were cut back, 4 bases at V and 0 bases at J, with 11 bases in the middle. CDR3 length: 14 amino acids. The germline V gene encodes CDR1 SGHKS and CDR2 YYEKEE (reference sequence). This chain's CDR3 is CASSTDSYSYEQYF. The CDR3 DNA reads as TGTGCCAGCAGCACGGACAGTTACTCCTACGAGCAGTACTTC.

The chain links TRBV2 to TRBJ1-3; D is undetermined. This CDR3 contains 12 residues. Trimming removed 2 bases at V and 8 bases at J, with 7 bases between. In germline, CDR1 is SNHLY, CDR2 FYNNEI. CDR3 bases: TGTGCCAGCAGTGAACACGAGTACACCATATATTTT. Residues: CASSEHEYTIYF.

The chain couples TRBV7-2 to TRBJ1-1; 8 bases match TRBD1. The CDR3 is 13 residues long. Unmatched junction bases numbered 7, after V lost 6 bases and J lost 7 bases. Germline V gene data show CDR1 as SGHTA and CDR2 as FQGNSA. Here the CDR3 reads CASRWTGFSEAFF. The CDR3 DNA reads TGTGCCAGCAGATGGACAGGGTTTAGTGAAGCTTTCTTT.

This clone came up many times. The same CDR3 also results from other DNA sequences found in this sample. The chain employs TRBV18 and TRBJ1-1, with D possibly TRBD1 on 5 matching bases. V shed 4 bases and J shed 1 base, with 7 bases lying between them. Germline CDR1 KGHSH, CDR2 LQKENI. CDR3 length: 13 residues. This chain's CDR3 is CASSQGANTEAFF. The CDR3 DNA follows: TGTGCCAGCTCACAAGGGGCGAACACTGAAGCTTTCTTT.

The chain is built from TRBV6-5 and TRBJ1-2, with 7 positions matching TRBD1. Germline CDR1 and CDR2: MNHEY and SVGAGI. V dropped 6 bases and J dropped 2; count of bases not matched to a gene: 3. CDR3 length: 13 amino acids. For the CDR3, the DNA is TGTGCCAGCAGGACAGGGTCGAACTATGGCTACACCTTC. Protein product: CASRTGSNYGYTF.

This clone was recorded only once. The V gene is TRBV4-3, the J gene TRBJ2-7, with D possibly TRBD1 on 6 matching bases. CDR1 is LGHNA, CDR2 YSLEER, per germline. Trimming took 0 bases from V and 7 from J, leaving 16 bases between them. CDR3 length: 15 amino acids. The CDR3 nucleotides read TGCGCCAGCAGCCAAGATAGGGCAGGGGTAGGGGAGCAGTACTTC. Translation gives CASSQDRAGVGEQYF.

On this clone: A much larger clone sits a single nucleotide away, making a read error possible. The same CDR3 arises from other DNA sequences in this sample as well. The chain couples TRBV2 to TRBJ1-1, with D unresolved. CDR1 SNHLY and CDR2 FYNNEI come from the germline V gene. CDR3 length: 13 residues. Trimming removed 5 bases at V and 3 bases at J, with 10 bases between. The chain's CDR3 is CASSSDTDTEAFF. The CDR3 nucleotides read TGTGCCAGCAGTTCCGACACAGACACTGAAGCTTTCTTT.